Presented here are 29 T cell receptor beta chains from one specimen sequenced in a study of blood T cell repertoires in COVID-19. Measured with immunoSEQ multiplex PCR; TCRdb has only the in-frame clones, and not every one. The repertoire consists of approximately 89,000 clones, with roughly 80% occurring once and the leading ten covering 6.3%. Sequenced sample: peripheral blood. The origin of the receptors is a man between 65 and 85 years old with COVID-19, enrolled during active disease.

The chain has TRBV6-5 and TRBJ2-5; D is ambiguous. The CDR3 sequence is 12 residues long. Trimming stripped 7 bases from V and 1 base from J, with 7 bases between. CDR1 and CDR2 from the germline V gene are MNHEY and SVGAGI. CDR3 region: CASKTPQETQYF. CDR3 sequence (DNA): TGTGCCAGCAAGACTCCCCAAGAGACCCAGTACTTC.

This clone was counted between two and nine times. The same CDR3 is also encoded by other DNA sequences in this sample. This chain uses TRBV30 with TRBJ2-5, with TRBD2 as a possible D gene (6 bases). V gave up 0 bases and J gave up 5 bases, with 10 bases separating them. CDR1 GTSNPN and CDR2 SVGIG come from the germline V gene (reference sequence). This CDR3 spans 13 amino acids. The CDR3 loop is CAWSVRLVETQYF. The CDR3 DNA follows: TGTGCCTGGAGTGTAAGACTAGTGGAGACCCAGTACTTC.

The chain couples TRBV4-2 to TRBJ1-4; D might be TRBD1 (5 bases). Per germline, CDR1 LGHNA and CDR2 YNFKEQ. The CDR3 has 14 amino acids. V was pared by 2 bases and J by 8 bases, with 12 bases between. CDR3 nucleotide sequence: TGTGCCAGCAGCCAAAAACAGGAGGGGGAAAAACTGTTTTTT. Protein: CASSQKQEGEKLFF.

In its sample, this clone was seen a few times. One junction end disagrees with the germline gene, perhaps due to a read error. The rearrangement links TRBV12-3 or TRBV12-4 to TRBJ2-7, with 9 bases identical to TRBD1. CDR3 size: 11 residues. The CDR3 protein is CASSQQGASSF. CDR3 DNA sequence: TGTGCCAGCAGTCAACAGGGGGCCTCCTCCTTC.

The chain couples TRBV28 to TRBJ1-5; the D gene is possibly TRBD1 (5 bases). Germline V gene lookup returns CDR1 MDHEN and CDR2 SYDVKM. Trimming took 6 bases from V and 3 from J, leaving 15 bases between them. CDR3 size: 15 residues. CDR3 in DNA: TGTGCCAGCAGGTATACACCGGGGGTCAATCAGCCCCAGCATTTT. Its protein product is CASRYTPGVNQPQHF.

V usage is TRBV11-2 and J usage is TRBJ1-1, with D unresolved. The CDR3 sequence is 13 residues long. Germline CDR1 and CDR2: SGHAT and FQNNGV. Deletions cut 8 bases from V and 4 bases from J, with 14 bases between. DNA of the CDR3: TGTGCCAGCGGTCTTGCGGGGAGCACTGAAGCTTTCTTT. Translated: CASGLAGSTEAFF.

Only a few counts were recorded for this clone. J is TRBJ2-3 and V is TRBV19, with unresolved D. Germline CDR1 reads LNHDA; CDR2 reads SQIVND (reference sequence). CDR3 length equals 13 residues. Trimming cost V 0 bases and J 4 bases, with 5 bases left between them. The CDR3 DNA reads TGTGCCAGTAGTATAGATCGAGCAGATACGCAGTATTTT. This sequence encodes CASSIDRADTQYF.

CDR3 coding DNA: TGTGCCAGTAGTTGGACTCTTTATCAGCCCCAGCATTTT. It codes for CASSWTLYQPQHF. V usage is TRBV19 and J usage is TRBJ1-5; D is undetermined. The germline CDR1 and CDR2 sequences are LNHDA and SQIVND (reference sequence). The CDR3 loop spans 13 amino acids. V was shortened by 5 bases and J by 5 bases, with 10 bases between the two germline ends. The variable domain in full, completed from reference TRBV19 and TRBJ1-5, reads DGGITQSPKYLFRKEGQNVTLSCEQNLNHDAMYWYRQDPGQGLRLIYYSQIVNDFQKGDIAEGYSVSREKKESFPLTVTSAQKNPTAFYLCASSWTLYQPQHFGDGTRLSIL.

The CDR3 DNA sequence: TGTGCCAGCAGTCCAAACCCCCACAGGGGCACTGAAGCTTTCTTT. This codes for CASSPNPHRGTEAFF. V and J are TRBV27 and TRBJ1-1; 7 bases align to TRBD1. Germline V gives CDR1 MNHEY, CDR2 SMNVEV (reference sequence). This CDR3 is 15 amino acids long. V lost 5 bases to trimming and J lost 4 bases; unmatched junction nucleotides: 10.

V and J are TRBV7-2 and TRBJ2-3; maybe TRBD2 (5 bases). Per the germline V gene, CDR1 is SGHTA and CDR2 is FQGNSA. The CDR3 length is 17 residues. Trimming removed 2 bases at V and 3 bases at J, with 18 bases between. The CDR3 reads CASSLFYPGRGTDTQYF. DNA for the CDR3: TGTGCCAGCAGCTTATTTTACCCCGGAAGAGGGACAGATACGCAGTATTTT.

The chain links TRBV6-5 to TRBJ2-2; 7 nucleotides match TRBD2. From germline, CDR1 is MNHEY and CDR2 SVGAGI. The V gene end was trimmed by 3 bases and the J gene end by 2 bases; junction bases not matched to a gene: 6. This CDR3 spans 16 amino acids. CDR3 in DNA: TGTGCCAGCAGTTATAGTGGGGGGGTTAACACCGGGGAGCTGTTTTTT. It yields the protein CASSYSGGVNTGELFF.

The V gene is TRBV25-1, the J gene TRBJ1-1; no clear D gene. The CDR3 runs to 14 residues. Trimming pared 2 bases from V and 1 base from J, leaving 8 bases between. The germline V gene has CDR1 MGHDK and CDR2 SYGVNS. CDR3 bases: TGTGCCAGCAGTGAACTACGGTCGAACACTGAAGCTTTCTTT. Amino acids: CASSELRSNTEAFF.

This clone was recorded only once. V is TRBV30 and J is TRBJ2-2; unclear D gene. V lost 6 bases and J lost 6, with 20 bases in between. Germline CDR1 is GTSNPN and CDR2 is SVGIG (reference sequence). The CDR3 runs to 15 residues. Written as DNA, the CDR3 is TGTGCCTGCCCCCTGCGGAGCACACGTCCCGGGGAGCTGTTTTTT. Its protein product is CACPLRSTRPGELFF.

This CDR3 reads CASSSPGVREAFF. The DNA of the CDR3 is TGTGCCAGCAGCTCACCAGGGGTACGTGAGGCTTTCTTT. The V call is TRBV7-9, the J call TRBJ1-1; tentative D call: TRBD1 (6 bases). Germline lookup yields CDR1 SEHNR and CDR2 FQNEAQ (reference sequence). The ends were cut back, 4 bases at V and 11 bases at J, with 17 bases in the middle. This CDR3 comprises 13 residues.

V and J are TRBV10-3 and TRBJ1-1; D unresolved. Trimming stripped 5 bases from V and 3 bases from J, with 13 bases between. The V gene's germline CDR1 is ENHRY and CDR2 SYGVKD. The length of the CDR3 is 14 residues. The chain's CDR3 is CAISPGREDTEAFF. The CDR3 DNA reads as TGTGCCATCAGTCCTGGCCGGGAGGACACTGAAGCTTTCTTT.

This chain links TRBV7-2 with TRBJ1-5; D call uncertain. The CDR3 totals 13 residues. Germline V CDR1 and CDR2: SGHTA, FQGNSA. The V end was cut by 5 bases, the J end by 3 bases, with 8 bases between. The CDR3 protein is CASSLRFNQPQHF. The CDR3 coding sequence is TGTGCCAGCAGCCTCAGATTCAATCAGCCCCAGCATTTT.

This chain links TRBV10-3 with TRBJ2-3, with D perhaps TRBD1 (7 bases). The CDR3 is 16 residues long. Germline V lookup: CDR1 ENHRY, CDR2 SYGVKD. V was trimmed by 4 bases and J by 3 bases, leaving 17 bases between them. The CDR3 bases are TGTGCCATCAGTGGGGGGGACAGTTCGTTAACAGATACGCAGTATTTT. It encodes CAISGGDSSLTDTQYF.

This clone was detected once. The CDR3 bases are TGTGCCAGCAGCTTTCCGGGCTCCTACGAGCAGTACTTC. Residues: CASSFPGSYEQYF. The chain joins TRBV11-2 to TRBJ2-7, with D uncertain. This CDR3 contains 13 residues. The V gene's germline CDR1 is SGHAT and CDR2 FQNNGV. V lost 3 bases to trimming and J lost 0 bases, with 6 bases between them.

This chain uses TRBV19 with TRBJ2-1; D is unclear. This CDR3 spans 14 amino acids. V shed 6 bases and J shed 8 bases, with 17 bases lying between them. The V gene's germline CDR1 is LNHDA and CDR2 SQIVND (reference sequence). CDR3 in DNA: TGTGCCAGTAGCATTCTCAGCCTCGCGGATGAGCAGTTCTTC. It yields the protein CASSILSLADEQFF.

The chain has TRBV28 and TRBJ1-2, with a weak D call TRBD1 (6 bases). The germline V and J ends were trimmed by 7 bases and 8 bases, with 20 bases remaining between them. The CDR3 is made up of 14 amino acids. From germline, CDR1 is MDHEN and CDR2 SYDVKM. CDR3 residues: CASTRRGGFYGYTF. The CDR3 region has the DNA TGTGCCAGCACCCGAAGGGGGGGTTTTTACGGCTACACCTTC.

The sample holds a few counts of this clone. The chain uses TRBV7-2 and TRBJ1-1; maybe TRBD1 (5 bases). V was pared by 3 bases and J by 3 bases, with 14 bases between. The CDR3 has 15 amino acids. Germline V gives CDR1 SGHTA, CDR2 FQGNSA. CDR3 in amino acids: CASSFVGTPDTEAFF. The CDR3 DNA sequence: TGTGCCAGCAGCTTCGTGGGGACTCCGGACACTGAAGCTTTCTTT.

This clone was recorded only once. The V and J genes are TRBV6-6 and TRBJ2-5, with 7 bases identical to TRBD1. The CDR3 has 14 residues. V shed 6 bases and J 3 bases; nucleotides not matched to a gene: 7. CDR1 is MNHNY and CDR2 is SVGAGI in the germline V gene (reference sequence). CDR3 protein: CASSPQGQKETQYF. Here the CDR3 DNA reads TGTGCCAGCAGCCCCCAGGGACAGAAAGAGACCCAGTACTTC.

The chain links TRBV29-1 to TRBJ2-7; no clear D gene. CDR3 length: 12 residues. Germline assignment: CDR1 SQVTM and CDR2 ANQGSEA. Trimming removed 0 bases from V and 3 bases from J, with 6 bases in between. Here the CDR3 reads CSVEDRVYEQYF. As DNA, the CDR3 is TGCAGCGTTGAAGATCGGGTCTACGAGCAGTACTTC.

The rearrangement links TRBV3-1 (or the pseudogene TRBV3-2) to TRBJ2-7; 12 nucleotides align to TRBD2. Germline CDR1 and CDR2: LGHDT and YNNKEL (reference sequence). The trim removed 4 bases at V and 6 bases at J, leaving 7 bases unmatched. The length of the CDR3 is 15 residues. In DNA, the CDR3 is TGTGCCAGCAGCCCCGGAAGGACTAGCGGGATCGAGCAGTACTTC. This sequence encodes CASSPGRTSGIEQYF.

The V and J genes are TRBV6-2 or TRBV6-3 and TRBJ2-6; D uncertain. Germline CDR1 reads MNHEY; CDR2 reads SVGEGT. The CDR3 covers 14 residues. V lost 6 bases, J lost 0 bases, and 6 bases lay in between. The CDR3 bases are TGTGCCAGCAGCCTATACTCTGGGGCCAACGTCCTGACTTTC. Translating gives CASSLYSGANVLTF.

The sample holds a few counts of this clone. The chain combines TRBV5-1 with TRBJ1-2; D is ambiguous. Germline V gene sequence: CDR1 SGHRS, CDR2 YFSETQ. The length of the CDR3 is 13 residues. V lost 0 bases and J 7 bases, leaving 10 bases between the germline ends. The CDR3 DNA sequence: TGCGCCAGCAGCTTGGATGATTCCGGTGGCTACACCTTC. Translating it yields CASSLDDSGGYTF.

This clone came up once. V is TRBV10-3 and J is TRBJ2-1, with a weak D call TRBD1 (5 bases). This CDR3 comprises 14 residues. V was cut by 2 bases and J by 0 bases, with 5 bases left in between. CDR1 is ENHRY and CDR2 is SYGVKD in the germline V gene. The CDR3 protein is CAISEQGSYNEQFF. CDR3 coding DNA: TGTGCCATCAGTGAGCAGGGCTCCTACAATGAGCAGTTCTTC.

The chain uses TRBV18 and TRBJ2-1; D unclear. Germline values: CDR1 KGHSH, CDR2 LQKENI. This CDR3 is 11 amino acids long. V lost 2 bases and J 8 bases, leaving 4 bases between the germline ends. In nucleotides, the CDR3 is TGTGCCAGCTCACCAATATATGAGCAGTTCTTC. Amino acid sequence: CASSPIYEQFF.

The chain employs TRBV13 and TRBJ2-7, with D perhaps matching TRBD1 (6 bases). The CDR3 runs 14 residues. Germline V gives CDR1 PRHDT, CDR2 FYEKMQ (reference sequence). Trimming cost V 6 bases and J 0 bases, with 12 bases left between them. The CDR3 here is CASRSGTFSYEQYF. The CDR3 coding sequence is TGTGCCAGCAGGTCCGGGACATTCTCCTACGAGCAGTACTTC.